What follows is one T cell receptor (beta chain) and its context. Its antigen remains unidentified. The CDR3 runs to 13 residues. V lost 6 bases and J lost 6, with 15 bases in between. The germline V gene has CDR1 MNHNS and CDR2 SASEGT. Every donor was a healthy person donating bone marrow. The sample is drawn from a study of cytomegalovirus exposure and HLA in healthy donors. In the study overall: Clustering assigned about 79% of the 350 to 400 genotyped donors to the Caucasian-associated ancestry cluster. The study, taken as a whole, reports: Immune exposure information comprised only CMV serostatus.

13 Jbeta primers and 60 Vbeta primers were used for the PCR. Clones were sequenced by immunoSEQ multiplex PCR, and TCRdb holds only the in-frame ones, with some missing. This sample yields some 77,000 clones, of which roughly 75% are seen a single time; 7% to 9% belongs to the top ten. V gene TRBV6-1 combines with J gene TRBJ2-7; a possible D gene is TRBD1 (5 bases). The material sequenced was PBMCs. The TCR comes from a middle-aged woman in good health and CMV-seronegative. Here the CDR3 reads CASRQTQGSEQYF. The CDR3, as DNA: TGTGCCAGCAGGCAAACTCAGGGTTCCGAGCAGTACTTC.